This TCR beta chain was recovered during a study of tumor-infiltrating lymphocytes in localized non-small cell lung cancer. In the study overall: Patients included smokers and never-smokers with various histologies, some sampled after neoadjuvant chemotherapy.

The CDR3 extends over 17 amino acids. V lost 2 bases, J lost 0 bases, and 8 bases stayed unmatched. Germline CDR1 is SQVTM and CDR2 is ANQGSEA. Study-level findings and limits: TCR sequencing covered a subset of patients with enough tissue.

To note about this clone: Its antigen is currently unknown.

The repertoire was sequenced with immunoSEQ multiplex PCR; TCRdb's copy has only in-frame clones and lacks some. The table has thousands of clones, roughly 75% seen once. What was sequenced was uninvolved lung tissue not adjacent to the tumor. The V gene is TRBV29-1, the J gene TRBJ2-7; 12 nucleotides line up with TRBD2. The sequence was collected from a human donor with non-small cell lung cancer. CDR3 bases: TGCAGCGTTGAACGACTAGCGGGAGCCCTGTTCTCCTACGAGCAGTACTTC. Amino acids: CSVERLAGALFSYEQYF.